A selection of T cell receptor beta chains follows, all from one sample in a study of cytomegalovirus exposure and HLA in healthy donors. The protocol was immunoSEQ multiplex PCR, while the TCRdb copy is restricted to in-frame clones and leaves out a portion. The profile covers about 110,000 clones, with around three quarters appearing a single time and about 3.7% taken by the ten largest. The sample comprised PBMCs. The receptor set was obtained from a human donor in good health. The CDR3 runs from the conserved cysteine through the conserved F or W. Each record gives: clone size, V gene, J gene, CDR3 length, D gene, CDR3 DNA, CDR3 protein. D genes are given only for firm matches. A row's size may be missing; if present it is once, few, many or a size class.

NA	TRBV2	TRBJ2-1	14	TRBD2	TGTGCCAGTGGACTAGCGGGTCTCTACAATGAGCAGTTCTTC	CASGLAGLYNEQFF
NA	TRBV18	TRBJ1-4	17	TRBD1	TGTGCCAGCTCACCTATTCTGCCGGGACAGGGGTTTGAAAAACTGTTTTTT	CASSPILPGQGFEKLFF
NA	TRBV28	TRBJ1-2	16	NA	TGTGCCAGCACCAAAATGGGACTGAGGGGCCCCTATGGCTACACCTTC	CASTKMGLRGPYGYTF
NA	TRBV28	TRBJ2-7	14	NA	TGTGCCAGCACTTGCGGGACGGAGTCCTACGAGCAGTACTTC	CASTCGTESYEQYF
NA	TRBV28	TRBJ2-3	15	TRBD2	TGTGCCAGCAGTCAGACTAGCGGGAGGGCCTTACGGGGATATTTT	CASSQTSGRALRGYF
NA	TRBV6-5	TRBJ2-5	13	NA	TGTGCCAGCAGTTTATCCGGGAGAGAGACCCAGTACTTC	CASSLSGRETQYF
NA	TRBV5-1	TRBJ2-7	15	TRBD1	TGCGCCAGCAGTTTGCTGACAGGGCGCACCTACGAGCAGTACTTC	CASSLLTGRTYEQYF
few	TRBV19	TRBJ2-2	13	NA	TGTGCCAGTAGTATAGGAGGCTCCGGGGAGCTGTTTTTT	CASSIGGSGELFF
NA	TRBV6-4	TRBJ2-1	14	TRBD2	TGTGCCAGCAGTGAGGGACTAGCCTACAATGAGCAGTTCTTC	CASSEGLAYNEQFF
few	TRBV27	TRBJ2-1	13	TRBD2	TGTGCCAGCAGTTTACTAGCGGTAAATGAGCAGTTCTTC	CASSLLAVNEQFF
once	TRBV19	TRBJ1-3	12	NA	TGTGCCAGTACCCTGAGAAGAAACACCATATATTTT	CASTLRRNTIYF
NA	TRBV7-9	TRBJ1-2	16	NA	TGTGCCAGCAGCTTAGCCGGGACACTCGCTCTGGGAGGCTACACCTTC	CASSLAGTLALGGYTF
NA	TRBV20-1	TRBJ2-3	11	NA	TGCAGTGCTTCACAAGCAGATACGCAGTATTTT	CSASQADTQYF
once	TRBV5-6	TRBJ2-3	16	NA	TGTGCCAGCAGCTTGGTATTGCGGTCTAGCACAGATACGCAGTATTTT	CASSLVLRSSTDTQYF
NA	TRBV19	TRBJ1-4	12	NA	TGTGCCAGGGACAGCCGCCATGAAAAACTGTTTTTT	CARDSRHEKLFF
NA	TRBV5-6	TRBJ2-2	16	TRBD2	TGTGCCAGCAGCTGGCGGGGGGGCGATCCCACCGGGGAGCTGTTTTTT	CASSWRGGDPTGELFF
once	TRBV4-1	TRBJ2-1	15	TRBD2	TGCGCCAGCAGTCGAGCAGCGGGAGGGCCCTATGAGCAGTTCTTC	CASSRAAGGPYEQFF
NA	TRBV11-2	TRBJ1-1	17	NA	TGTGCCAGCAGCTTAGCGCAGGGCCGGCTGGAATACACTGAAGCTTTCTTT	CASSLAQGRLEYTEAFF
NA	TRBV15	TRBJ2-7	14	TRBD1	TGTGCCACCAGCAAGGACAGGGGGGACCACGAGCAGTACTTC	CATSKDRGDHEQYF
NA	TRBV4-2	TRBJ2-3	16	TRBD2	TGTGCCAGCAGCCAAATGCTAGCGGGAGTGGCAGATACGCAGTATTTT	CASSQMLAGVADTQYF
NA	TRBV5-6	TRBJ1-2	13	TRBD1	TGTGCCAGCAGCTACGGACAGGGAAGCGGCTACACCTTC	CASSYGQGSGYTF
NA	TRBV25-1	TRBJ2-3	16	TRBD1	TGTGCCAGCAGCGCGGGACAGGGGGTTGTATCAGATACGCAGTATTTT	CASSAGQGVVSDTQYF
NA	TRBV7-9	TRBJ1-1	14	NA	TGTGCCAGCAGCTTAAAGCGGGGGGGGGCTGAAGCTTTCTTT	CASSLKRGGAEAFF
few	TRBV7-9	TRBJ2-1	14	NA	TGTGCCAGCAGCGAACAGGGCTCCTACAATGAGCAGTTCTTC	CASSEQGSYNEQFF
NA	TRBV6-1	TRBJ2-1	14	TRBD2	TGTGCCAGCAGTGAAGCGGGAGGGACCAATGAGCAGTTCTTC	CASSEAGGTNEQFF
NA	TRBV2	TRBJ1-2	12	NA	TGTGCCAGCAGTCTGGGAGGATCTGGCTACACCTTC	CASSLGGSGYTF
NA	TRBV11-3	TRBJ2-1	16	TRBD2	TGTGCCAGCAGCTCTACCGGGACTAGCTGGGACAATGAGCAGTTCTTC	CASSSTGTSWDNEQFF
NA	TRBV4-1	TRBJ2-1	17	TRBD2	TGCGCCAGCAGCCAAGAGGGAGCGGGGGCCTCCTACAATGAGCAGTTCTTC	CASSQEGAGASYNEQFF
few	TRBV28	TRBJ2-7	16	NA	TGTGCCAGCAGCCCCTCTACTTCACAGGGATTCTACGAGCAGTACTTC	CASSPSTSQGFYEQYF
NA	TRBV6-1	TRBJ2-3	15	TRBD1	TGTGCCAGCAGTGACCCAGACAGGGGCACAGATACGCAGTATTTT	CASSDPDRGTDTQYF
NA	TRBV7-2	TRBJ2-5	12	NA	TGTGCCAGCAGTCCGAGCGGACAGACCCAGTACTTC	CASSPSGQTQYF
NA	TRBV27	TRBJ1-5	18	NA	TGTGCCAGCAGTTCGAGGCCTTCCTGGACGGGGAGTAATCAGCCCCAGCATTTT	CASSSRPSWTGSNQPQHF
NA	TRBV5-4	TRBJ1-3	16	TRBD1	TGTGCCAGCAGCCTCGGACAGGAAGCCTCTGGAAACACCATATATTTT	CASSLGQEASGNTIYF
NA	TRBV19	TRBJ1-3	15	NA	TGTGCCAGTAGTGCAAAACAGGTGTCTGGAAACACCATATATTTT	CASSAKQVSGNTIYF
NA	TRBV7-8	TRBJ2-2	18	TRBD2	TGTGCCAGCAGCGCAAGACTAGCGGGAGGGCCTCCCACCGGGGAGCTGTTTTTT	CASSARLAGGPPTGELFF
NA	TRBV5-1	TRBJ2-7	13	NA	TGCGCCAGCAGCTTGGACAGGGCGGGCGAGCAGTACTTC	CASSLDRAGEQYF
NA	TRBV4-1	TRBJ1-1	14	NA	TGCGCCAGCAGCCAAGATGGAGCCAACACTGAAGCTTTCTTT	CASSQDGANTEAFF
NA	TRBV21-1	TRBJ1-5	16	NA	TGTGCCAGCAGCACAAAGGGAGGGGACATCAATCAGCCCCAGCATTTT	CASSTKGGDINQPQHF
NA	TRBV6-6	TRBJ1-1	13	TRBD1	TGTGCCAGCAAAGGACAGGGAAACACTGAAGCTTTCTTT	CASKGQGNTEAFF
NA	TRBV5-6	TRBJ1-3	15	NA	TGTGCCAGCAGCTGGGGGGGGAGCTCTGGAAACACCATATATTTT	CASSWGGSSGNTIYF
NA	TRBV2	TRBJ1-2	15	TRBD1	TGTGCCAGCAGCCCAGGACAGGGGGCAAACTATGGCTACACCTTC	CASSPGQGANYGYTF
NA	TRBV10-3	TRBJ2-7	14	TRBD1	TGTGCCATCAGTGGGGACAGGAGCTCCTACGAGCAGTACTTC	CAISGDRSSYEQYF
NA	TRBV7-9	TRBJ2-1	17	NA	TGTGCCAGCAGCACGCATATTGGAAGAGAGGGAAGCAATGAGCAGTTCTTC	CASSTHIGREGSNEQFF
once	TRBV5-4	TRBJ1-2	14	NA	TGTGCCAGCAGCTTGCAGCAGGGGAACTATGGCTACACCTTC	CASSLQQGNYGYTF
NA	TRBV19	TRBJ1-2	17	TRBD1	TGTGCCAGTATGCCCCATGGGGGATTGGACAGGGGGCTCGGCTACACCTTC	CASMPHGGLDRGLGYTF
NA	TRBV7-8	TRBJ2-1	15	TRBD2	TGTGCCAGCAGCTCGACTAGCGGGAGTAGGAATGAGCAGTTCTTC	CASSSTSGSRNEQFF
NA	TRBV9	TRBJ2-5	18	TRBD2	TGTGCCAGCAGCGTAGGGGTCGGGGCGGGAGGGGGAGGGGAGACCCAGTACTTC	CASSVGVGAGGGGETQYF
few	TRBV18	TRBJ2-6	17	NA	TGTGCCAGCTCACCTACCCATAGCAGCTCTGGGGCCAACGTCCTGACTTTC	CASSPTHSSSGANVLTF
NA	TRBV11-2	TRBJ2-5	17	NA	TGTGCCAGCAGCTTAGGTAGGGCAGGGAGGCACCAAGAGACCCAGTACTTC	CASSLGRAGRHQETQYF
NA	TRBV28	TRBJ2-3	15	NA	TGTGCCAGCAGTTTCCAGGGGCGCAGCACAGATACGCAGTATTTT	CASSFQGRSTDTQYF